This T cell receptor (beta chain) was sequenced during a study of control samples from healthy donors and cancer patients. The CDR3 is 15 residues long. CDR1 is MNHNS, CDR2 SASEGT, per germline. The germline V and J ends were trimmed by 3 bases and 4 bases, with 12 bases remaining between them. Clones were sequenced by immunoSEQ multiplex PCR, and TCRdb holds only the in-frame ones, with some missing. The sample yields some 74,000 clones, over 90% seen once. Sequencing was carried out using blood. The chain recombines TRBV6-1 with TRBJ1-4, with D possibly TRBD1 on 5 matching bases. This clonotype was sampled from a woman aged 30 to 39 in good health. CDR3 sequence: CASSDPGTDNEKLFF. The CDR3 DNA is TGTGCCAGCAGTGATCCGGGGACCGATAATGAAAAACTGTTTTTT.